The clone carrying this T cell receptor beta chain has more than one count but fewer than ten. Germline V gene lookup returns CDR1 SGHTA and CDR2 FQGNSA. The V end was cut by 5 bases, the J end by 4 bases, with 27 bases between. The CDR3 sequence is 18 residues long. The data originate from a study of blood T cells in healthy people across ages. A J-beta primer mix and a sample-barcoded 5' primer were used in a second PCR of roughly 7 to 12 cycles. TCRdb called the 5' RACE reads again in MiXCR, with one record for every CDR3 protein. The top ten clones hold about 20% of a sample with 920,000 or so distinct CDR3 sequences, roughly 45% of them seen once.

V is TRBV7-2 and J is TRBJ2-7, with a weak D call TRBD2 (6 bases). The clonotype was recovered from a woman aged 60-75 years in good health. The material sequenced was blood. The CDR3 reads CASSPNKGRGLTGYEQYF. CDR3 coding DNA: TGTGCCAGCAGCCCGAACAAAGGGCGGGGTCTCACGGGATACGAGCAGTACTTC.